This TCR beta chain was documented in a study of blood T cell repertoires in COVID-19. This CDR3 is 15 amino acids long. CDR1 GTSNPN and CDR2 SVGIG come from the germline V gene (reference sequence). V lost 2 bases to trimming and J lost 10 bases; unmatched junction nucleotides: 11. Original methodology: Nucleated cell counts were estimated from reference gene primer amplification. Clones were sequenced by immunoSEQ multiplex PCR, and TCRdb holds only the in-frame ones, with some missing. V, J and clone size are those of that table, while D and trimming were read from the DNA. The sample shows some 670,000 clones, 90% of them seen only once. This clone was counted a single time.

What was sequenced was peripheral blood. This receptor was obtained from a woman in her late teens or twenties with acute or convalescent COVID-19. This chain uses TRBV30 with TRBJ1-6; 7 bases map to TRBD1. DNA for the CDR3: TGTGCCTGGAGTTTAGGACAGGTCGTAGGATCACCCCTCCACTTT. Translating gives CAWSLGQVVGSPLHF.